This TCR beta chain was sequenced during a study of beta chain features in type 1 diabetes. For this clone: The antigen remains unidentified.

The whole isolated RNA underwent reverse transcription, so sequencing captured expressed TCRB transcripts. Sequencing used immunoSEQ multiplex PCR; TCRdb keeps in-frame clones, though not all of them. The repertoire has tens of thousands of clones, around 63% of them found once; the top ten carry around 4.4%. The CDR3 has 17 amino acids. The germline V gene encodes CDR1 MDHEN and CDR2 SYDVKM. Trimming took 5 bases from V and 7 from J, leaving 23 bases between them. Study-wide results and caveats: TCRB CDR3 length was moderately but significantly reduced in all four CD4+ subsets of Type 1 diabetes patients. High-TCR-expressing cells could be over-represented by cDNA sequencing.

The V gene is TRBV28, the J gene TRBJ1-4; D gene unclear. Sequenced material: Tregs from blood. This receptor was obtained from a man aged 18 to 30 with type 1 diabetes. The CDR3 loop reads CASSPLGGPTTGEKLFF. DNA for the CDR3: TGTGCCAGCAGTCCCCTAGGAGGACCAACAACGGGTGAAAAACTGTTTTTT.